The rows below give T cell receptor beta chains drawn from one sample of a study of T cells after yellow fever vaccination. TCRdb fed the 5' RACE reads into MiXCR, producing one record per CDR3 protein. Counted here are some 26,000 distinct CDR3 sequences, 3.4% occurring once; the ten biggest clones make up 0.98%. The sample in question was PBMCs, either bulk or a sorted T-cell subset (CD4+, CD8+, memory, or dextramer-sorted; not recorded which), obtained more than 35 days after the first yellow fever vaccination. These receptors all come from a man younger than 30 who received the YFV17D yellow fever vaccine. Both conserved end residues are part of each CDR3. The order of the fields is J gene, V gene, clone size, CDR3 length, D gene, CDR3 DNA, CDR3 protein. The D gene is left open where the match is weak. Sizes are listed as once, few or many counts, or a class when the clone is expanded.

J gene: TRBJ1-6
V gene: TRBV11-2
clone size: many
CDR3 length: 12
D gene: .
CDR3 DNA: TGTGCCAGCAGCCCCTTATTCTCACCCCTCCACTTT
CDR3 protein: CASSPLFSPLHF

J gene: TRBJ1-5
V gene: TRBV4-2
clone size: many
CDR3 length: 14
D gene: TRBD1
CDR3 DNA: TGTGCCAGCAGCCGACAGGGGGGCAATCAGCCCCAGCATTTT
CDR3 protein: CASSRQGGNQPQHF

J gene: TRBJ1-5
V gene: TRBV4-3
clone size: many
CDR3 length: 15
D gene: .
CDR3 DNA: TGCGCCAGCAGCCAAGAAGCAGGGGGCAATCAGCCCCAGCATTTT
CDR3 protein: CASSQEAGGNQPQHF

J gene: TRBJ1-1
V gene: TRBV20-1
clone size: few
CDR3 length: 15
D gene: TRBD1
CDR3 DNA: TGCTGTGCTGGGGGACAGGGGGGTAGGAACACTGAAGCTTTCTTT
CDR3 protein: CCAGGQGGRNTEAFF

J gene: TRBJ2-3
V gene: TRBV10-3
clone size: many
CDR3 length: 11
D gene: .
CDR3 DNA: TGTGCCACCCGGGGGACAGATACGCAGTATTTT
CDR3 protein: CATRGTDTQYF

J gene: TRBJ1-2
V gene: TRBV5-5
clone size: many
CDR3 length: 14
D gene: .
CDR3 DNA: TGTGCCAGCAGCCCCGGAGGTACTTTCTATGGCTACACCTTC
CDR3 protein: CASSPGGTFYGYTF

J gene: TRBJ1-2
V gene: TRBV11-1
clone size: many
CDR3 length: 14
D gene: TRBD1
CDR3 DNA: TGTGCCAGCAGTCCACCCCGGACAGGGTCTGGTGTTACCTTC
CDR3 protein: CASSPPRTGSGVTF

J gene: TRBJ2-5
V gene: TRBV9
clone size: many
CDR3 length: 14
D gene: TRBD2
CDR3 DNA: TGTGCCAGCAGCCCGCGGGGGGCGGAAGAGACCCAGTACTTC
CDR3 protein: CASSPRGAEETQYF

J gene: TRBJ1-1
V gene: TRBV4-1
clone size: medium-sized
CDR3 length: 15
D gene: .
CDR3 DNA: TGCGCCAGCAGTCATCCCTGGGGGTCGAACACTGAAGCTTTCTTT
CDR3 protein: CASSHPWGSNTEAFF

J gene: TRBJ1-2
V gene: TRBV7-9
clone size: many
CDR3 length: 12
D gene: .
CDR3 DNA: TGTGCCAGCAGTTTGGATAACTATGGCTACACCTTC
CDR3 protein: CASSLDNYGYTF

J gene: TRBJ1-6
V gene: TRBV12-3/TRBV12-4
clone size: many
CDR3 length: 17
D gene: .
CDR3 DNA: TGTGCCAGCAGTTTCTCGGTAGGGAGGAACTATAATTCACCCCTCCACTTT
CDR3 protein: CASSFSVGRNYNSPLHF

J gene: TRBJ1-2
V gene: TRBV29-1
clone size: many
CDR3 length: 13
D gene: TRBD1
CDR3 DNA: TGCAGCGTTGAATCGGGACAGGGCTATGGCTACACCTTC
CDR3 protein: CSVESGQGYGYTF

J gene: TRBJ1-5
V gene: TRBV7-3
clone size: many
CDR3 length: 13
D gene: .
CDR3 DNA: TGTGCCAGCAGCTTAGATGGTATTCAGCCCCAGCATTTT
CDR3 protein: CASSLDGIQPQHF

J gene: TRBJ2-1
V gene: TRBV10-2
clone size: many
CDR3 length: 13
D gene: .
CDR3 DNA: TGCGCCAGCAGTGAGTCTTGGGGGACTGAGCAGTTCTTC
CDR3 protein: CASSESWGTEQFF

J gene: TRBJ2-7
V gene: TRBV10-1
clone size: many
CDR3 length: 14
D gene: .
CDR3 DNA: TGCGCCAGCAGTGAGAGCTGGGACTCCTACGAGCAGTACTTC
CDR3 protein: CASSESWDSYEQYF

J gene: TRBJ2-3
V gene: TRBV3-1
clone size: many
CDR3 length: 18
D gene: TRBD2
CDR3 DNA: TGTGCCAGCAGCCAAGAATTAGGATCTAGCGGGAGCACAGATACGCAGTATTTT
CDR3 protein: CASSQELGSSGSTDTQYF

J gene: TRBJ1-1
V gene: TRBV5-5
clone size: many
CDR3 length: 13
D gene: .
CDR3 DNA: TGTGCCAGCAGCATGCTGGGGCGGACTGAAGCTTTCTTT
CDR3 protein: CASSMLGRTEAFF

J gene: TRBJ2-1
V gene: TRBV5-1
clone size: many
CDR3 length: 14
D gene: .
CDR3 DNA: TGCGCCAGCAGCTTGGCGCAGGGTAACTATGAGCAGTTCTTC
CDR3 protein: CASSLAQGNYEQFF

J gene: TRBJ2-5
V gene: TRBV7-7
clone size: many
CDR3 length: 11
D gene: .
CDR3 DNA: TGTGCCAGCAGCTTTGGAGAGACCCAGTACTTC
CDR3 protein: CASSFGETQYF

J gene: TRBJ1-5
V gene: TRBV29-1
clone size: many
CDR3 length: 13
D gene: .
CDR3 DNA: TGCAGCGTCTCTTCAGGGCCCGATCAGCCCCAGCATTTT
CDR3 protein: CSVSSGPDQPQHF

J gene: TRBJ1-2
V gene: TRBV12-3/TRBV12-4
clone size: few
CDR3 length: 16
D gene: TRBD1
CDR3 DNA: TGTGCCAGCAGTGGATCCGGGACAGGGGGCCTTCGGGGCTACACCTTC
CDR3 protein: CASSGSGTGGLRGYTF

J gene: TRBJ1-3
V gene: TRBV6-5
clone size: many
CDR3 length: 14
D gene: .
CDR3 DNA: TGTGCCAGCAGTTACGGCCAACAGGGTTACACCATATATTTT
CDR3 protein: CASSYGQQGYTIYF